This TCR beta chain was identified in a study of OX40 agonist ivuxolimab in advanced cancers. Overall study: Three dose-escalation patients had partial responses: one with hepatocellular carcinoma and two with cutaneous melanoma.

Some clones are missing from TCRdb's copy, which holds only in-frame ones; the method was immunoSEQ multiplex PCR. The top ten clones hold more than 25% of a sample with roughly 60,000 clones, 84% of them seen once. The study, taken as a whole, reports: Which antigen the expanded peripheral T cells recognized is unknown.

As to this clone: Its specificity is unknown.

Autoimmune disease history or systemic immunosuppression excluded patients. Source: CD4+ or CD8+ T cells sorted from blood, taken in a trial of the OX40 agonist ivuxolimab. The TCR was taken from an adult with an advanced solid tumor such as melanoma, head and neck, liver or kidney cancer.

CDR3 sequence reads: CAISESGGTEAFF. The CDR3 DNA reads as TGTGCCATCAGTGAGTCGGGTGGCACTGAAGCTTTCTTT. The chain links TRBV10-3 to TRBJ1-1; no firm D call. V was clipped by 0 bases and J by 4 bases, with 6 bases between them. The germline CDR1 and CDR2 sequences are ENHRY and SYGVKD. The CDR3 contains 13 residues.